This T cell receptor (beta chain) stems from a study of T cells after yellow fever vaccination (dated by TCRdb to the late 2010s). Regarding the complete study: The SMART-Seq v4 Ultra Low Input RNA kit was used to prepare libraries from fractions with low cell numbers. Bulk TCR alpha and beta repertoires were sequenced longitudinally to track T-cell clones before and after primary and booster YFV17D yellow fever vaccination. Two healthy male donors, one aged 18 to 29 and one aged 30 to 39 years, were included in the cohort. Blood was collected at multiple timepoints before and after primary and secondary immunization, and bulk PBMC replicates and cell subsets were isolated.

Instrument used: Illumina NovaSeq 6000. Synthesis of TCR cDNA relied on 5'RACE template switching, a step that introduced a universal primer site along with unique molecular identifiers. Priming for cDNA synthesis came from both the TCR alpha and TCR beta constant segments. Library amplification used two PCR steps, and the second PCR step added sample barcodes and sequencing adapters. Sequencing of libraries was performed on Illumina HiSeq 2500 (2x100 bp) or NovaSeq (2x150 bp). Per the source publication's procedure: Demultiplexing of reads and collapsing into UMI consensus sequences were performed with MIGEC, and V(D)J alignment was carried out with MiXCR. Clonotypes responding to the vaccine were identified with edgeR on replicate PBMC samples, with the criteria of FDR below 0.01 and a log2 fold change above 5 up to day 15. Each bulk clonotype was labeled CD4 or CD8 based on which sequenced repertoire, CD4 or CD8, contained the clonotype at higher abundance. TCRdb reran the public reads through fastp at Q25 and MiXCR, keeping productive beta chains. CDR3 protein sequences are deduplicated, and each keeps its most common genes and DNA. The V and J calls reflect TCRdb's pipeline rather than the authors' work. For this sample the table gives hundreds of thousands of distinct CDR3 sequences, of which around 19% were detected only once. In total, the top ten clones hold roughly a sixth of the sample.

V loses 2 bases, J loses 5 bases, and the germline ends lie 12 bases apart. Including the terminal cysteine and phenylalanine, the CDR3 comprises 14 residues. Of the read, only the CDR3 DNA is kept; its 42 bases are in frame from base 1. Looking up the germline V gene (reference sequence) yields CDR1 SEHNR and CDR2 FQNEAQ. Overall study results and their limits: The study included only two donors, which limits how far the findings can be generalized. Because abundant contaminating clonotypes from the bulk population could be contained in FACS-sorted repertoires, computational filtering was required. Compared with the primary T-cell response, the secondary T-cell response was faster but weaker, reaching its peak on day 5 rather than on day 15. A small share of clonotypes occurred in both CD4 and CD8 compartments, likely arising from convergent recombination. After the booster, most clones that had expanded after primary vaccination were detected again (around 97% of CD4 and 88% of CD8), suggesting broad maintenance of memory.

This clonotype was seen once. Its antigen target is currently unknown. It has no much larger one-base neighbor in the sample; base qualities were not kept. Weak support is all one read offers. This sample's treatment or condition label indicates: live attenuated yellow fever vaccine strain. At each blood-draw timepoint, two biological replicates of bulk PBMCs were obtained. A standard Ficoll-Paque protocol was used to isolate PBMCs from peripheral blood. TriZol was used to extract RNA from bulk PBMCs, CD4 and CD8 fractions, and dextramer-positive and dextramer-negative fractions. Here the chain combines TRBV7-9 and TRBJ2-5; the D gene is perhaps TRBD1, on 6 matching bases. The sequenced sample was PBMCs, obtained before the yellow fever booster vaccination. The clonotype originates from a man between 18 and 29 years old who received the YFV17D yellow fever vaccine. The CDR3 protein: CASSLSTGMETQYF. The nucleotide sequence reads as follows: TGTGCCAGCAGCTTATCCACAGGGATGGAGACCCAGTACTTC.